Sequencing of this TCR beta chain was carried out in a study of naive and memory T cell subsets. Study-wide results and limits: Diversity fell and Gini index rose from naive through CM, EM, EMRA.

This clonotype has at least ten counts. As yet, its antigen is unknown. This CDR3 spans 17 amino acids. Germline CDR1 is KGHSH and CDR2 is LQKENI. With V trimmed by 4 bases and J by 4 bases, 12 bases remained unmatched. Both TRBC1 and TRBC2 were covered by a beta constant-region primer of two equimolar oligonucleotides. Ligated cDNA was amplified by four rounds of PCR with nested alpha and beta constant-region primers and SP2. TCRdb independently ran MiXCR on the UMI-ligation and nested PCR reads; one entry per CDR3 protein. The data contain a few thousand distinct CDR3 sequences, over 4.5% of them singletons.

This chain uses TRBV18 with TRBJ1-2, with 10 positions matching TRBD1. The receptor's source is a human donor in good health. Sequences were obtained from CD4+ TEMRA cells from blood. This sample's subset: effector memory re-expressing CD45RA, CD45RA+ CD27-. In DNA, the CDR3 is TGTGCCAGCTCACTACATCCACCGGGACAGGGGACCTATGGCTACACCTTC. Translating it yields CASSLHPPGQGTYGYTF.